Below, 24 T cell receptor beta chains from the same sample are listed, as sequenced in a study of breast tumors, draining lymph nodes, adjacent tissues. TCRdb recomputed calls from the multiplex PCR reads with MiXCR, one row per CDR3 protein. Among about 230,000 distinct CDR3 sequences, about 34% were seen once, and the ten largest hold around 1.5%. Axillary draining lymph nodes of breast cancer patients supplied the node samples. Sequenced input: axillary lymph node tissue. The receptor set was obtained from a female donor with breast cancer. Some clones in this sample may be carry-over from other donors' samples.

There are many counts of this clonotype. The chain carries TRBV12-3 or TRBV12-4 and TRBJ2-1, with D possibly TRBD1 on 5 matching bases. CDR3 length: 13 residues. V dropped 1 base and J dropped 9 bases, with 10 bases sitting between them. CDR3 sequence: CASSLGQGIEQFF. In DNA, the CDR3 is TGTGCCAGCAGTTTAGGGCAGGGTATTGAGCAGTTCTTC.

This clonotype was counted at least ten times. The chain couples TRBV11-3 to TRBJ2-7, with D hard to call. This CDR3 is 13 amino acids long. Looked up from germline, CDR1 is SGHNT and CDR2 is YENEEA. V lost 2 bases and J lost 6, with 11 bases in between. The CDR3 region has the DNA TGTGCCAGCAGCTTATTCTGGAGTTCCGAGCAGTACTTC. This translates into CASSLFWSSEQYF.

Many counts were recorded for this clonotype. J is TRBJ1-3 and V is TRBV20-1; a possible D gene is TRBD1 (5 bases). CDR3 size: 14 residues. Germline V gives CDR1 DFQATT, CDR2 SNEGSKA (reference sequence). The V gene lost 1 base and the J gene lost 2 bases, with 9 bases spanning the gap. The DNA for the CDR3 is TGCAGTGCTAGAGTAAGGGGTGCTGGAAACACCATATATTTT. It is translated as CSARVRGAGNTIYF.

This clonotype occurred a few times. The genes are TRBV18 and TRBJ2-1, with 10 bases matching TRBD2. The ends lost 3 bases at V and 6 bases at J; junction bases unmatched: 5. Looked up from germline, CDR1 is KGHSH and CDR2 is LQKENI. The CDR3 extends over 15 amino acids. The CDR3 reads CASSPSSGSGNEQFF. CDR3 DNA: TGTGCCAGCTCACCGTCTAGCGGGAGTGGCAATGAGCAGTTCTTC.

This clonotype was found many times. This sequence joins TRBV20-1 and TRBJ2-3, with D possibly being TRBD1 (5 bases). The V end lost 6 bases, the J end lost 2 bases, and 9 bases lay between the germline ends. CDR1 DFQATT and CDR2 SNEGSKA come from the germline V gene (reference sequence). This CDR3 is built from 12 residues. The CDR3 is CSAQGPTDTQYF. The CDR3 nucleotides read TGCAGTGCCCAGGGCCCCACAGATACGCAGTATTTT.

About this clonotype itself: No conserved phenylalanine or tryptophan is present at the end of the CDR3, so a read error is the likely explanation. The DNA is left out, because the CDR3 cannot be placed on it with certainty; the CDR3 is given as TCRdb lists it. This chain uses TRBV5-1 with TRBJ1-2. Including both end residues, the CDR3 is 8 amino acids long. In germline, CDR1 is SGHRS, CDR2 YFSETQ. CDR3 loop: CASSLAAS.

Notes on this clonotype: This may be a read error: a much more frequent sequence differs by one nucleotide. The V gene is TRBV30, the J gene TRBJ1-4; 9 bases line up with TRBD1. Trimming removed 5 bases from V and 10 bases from J; junction bases left unmatched: 11. The CDR3 covers 14 residues. Germline CDR1 and CDR2: GTSNPN and SVGIG (reference sequence). The CDR3: CAWSTGQGDGKLFF. The DNA of the CDR3 is TGTGCCTGGTCAACGGGACAGGGCGATGGAAAACTGTTTTTT. Together with reference TRBV30 and TRBJ1-4, the CDR3 gives the full variable domain: SQTIHQWPATLVQPVGSPLSLECTVEGTSNPNLYWYRQAAGRGLQLLFYSVGIGQISSEVPQNLSASRPQDRQFILSSKKLLLSDSGFYLCAWSTGQGDGKLFFGSGTQLSVL.

This sequence joins TRBV20-1 and TRBJ2-3; TRBD2 matches 10 bases. The CDR3 runs 15 residues. Germline trimming cut 4 bases from V and 11 bases from J; bases unmatched to any gene: 15. CDR1 is DFQATT and CDR2 is SNEGSKA in the germline V gene (reference sequence). CDR3 nucleotide sequence: TGCAGTGCTATCCTCCAGCGGGGGGGCTACAATGAGCAGTATTTT. It specifies CSAILQRGGYNEQYF.

This clonotype showed up many times. This rearrangement joins TRBV27 to TRBJ2-7, with 8 bases lining up with TRBD1. The CDR3 contains 16 residues. The ends lost 4 bases at V and 3 bases at J; junction bases unmatched: 11. Germline lookup yields CDR1 MNHEY and CDR2 SMNVEV (reference sequence). CDR3 loop: CASSSRWTGRIYEQYF. The CDR3 DNA reads TGTGCCAGCAGTTCTAGATGGACAGGGAGGATCTACGAGCAGTACTTC.

This clonotype was counted many times. This chain links TRBV6-6 with TRBJ1-2; maybe TRBD1 (5 bases). The V gene's germline CDR1 is MNHNY and CDR2 SVGAGI (reference sequence). The CDR3 length is 14 residues. Trimming took 3 bases from V and 1 from J, leaving 9 bases between them. CDR3 loop: CASSYGGVNYGYTF. The CDR3 coding sequence is TGTGCCAGCAGTTATGGGGGAGTTAACTATGGCTACACCTTC.

Comment on this clonotype: This may be a read error: a much more frequent sequence differs by one nucleotide. The chain recombines TRBV7-8 with TRBJ1-2, with 11 bases identical to TRBD1. The CDR3 covers 15 residues. Germline CDR1 is SGHVS and CDR2 is FQNEAQ. The CDR3 reads CAGSLAGTGGRGYPF. The CDR3 DNA follows: TGTGCCGGCAGCTTAGCGGGGACAGGGGGGCGCGGCTACCCCTTC.

This clonotype was seen ten or more times. The gene calls are TRBV6-4 and TRBJ1-4; 11 bases map to TRBD1. Unmatched junction bases numbered 7, after V lost 3 bases and J lost 7 bases. The germline gives CDR1 MRHNA, CDR2 SNTAGT. CDR3 length: 16 amino acids. CDR3 residues: CASSEEGGQGGEKLFF. CDR3 in DNA: TGTGCCAGCAGTGAAGAAGGGGGACAGGGGGGTGAAAAACTGTTTTTT.

This clonotype was detected a few times. This may arise from a read error, as a much more abundant clone is one base away. The chain joins TRBV20-1 to TRBJ1-2; D perhaps matches TRBD1 (5 bases). This CDR3 has 13 amino acids. CDR1 is DFQATT and CDR2 is SNEGSKA in the germline V gene (reference sequence). The CDR3 protein is CSTSARVPYGYTF. For the CDR3, the DNA is TGCAGTACTAGCGCCAGGGTCCCTTATGGCTACACCTTC.

As to this clonotype: Since a much larger clone is just one base distant, this may be a read error. The chain combines TRBV6-5 with TRBJ1-4; D is possibly TRBD1 (5 bases). Germline loops: CDR1 MNHEY, CDR2 SVGAGI. The CDR3 is 15 residues long. Trimming cost V 5 bases and J 7 bases, with 17 bases left between them. For the CDR3, the DNA is TGTGCCAGCAGTCCCTCCGGGACTGGGGGTGAAAAACTGTTTTTT. Its translation is CASSPSGTGGEKLFF.

V gene TRBV5-1 combines with J gene TRBJ2-3; 9 positions match TRBD2. CDR3 length: 17 amino acids. Germline trimming cut 0 bases from V and 5 bases from J; bases unmatched to any gene: 10. Looked up from germline, CDR1 is SGHRS and CDR2 is YFSETQ. The CDR3 here is CASSLAFGSGRRDTQYF. The CDR3 nucleotides read TGCGCCAGCAGCTTGGCCTTTGGTAGCGGGAGACGAGATACGCAGTATTTT.

With respect to this clonotype: The CDR3 does not end in the conserved phenylalanine or tryptophan, so this is likely a read error. It is unclear where the CDR3 begins or ends on the DNA, so no DNA is shown, and the CDR3 is as TCRdb lists it. The chain employs TRBV6-1 and TRBJ2-6; TRBD2 is the table's D call, not checked against the DNA. The germline V gene encodes CDR1 MNHNS and CDR2 SASEGT. The CDR3 spans 11 residues, counting both ends. CDR3 protein: CASSEGSGENT.

This clonotype was recorded many times. The CDR3, as DNA: TGTGCCAGCTCGGACAGGGTAGAGACCCAGTACTTC. This gives the protein CASSDRVETQYF. The chain recombines TRBV2 with TRBJ2-5, with 8 positions matching TRBD1. CDR1 SNHLY and CDR2 FYNNEI come from the germline V gene. The CDR3 runs to 12 residues. V trimming: 8 bases; J trimming: 4 bases; junction bases outside the gene matches: 3.

At least ten counts were recorded for this clonotype. CDR3: CAISESGGSIHEQYF. As DNA, the CDR3 is TGTGCCATCAGTGAGTCGGGCGGGAGTATCCACGAGCAGTACTTC. The V call is TRBV10-3, the J call TRBJ2-7; 7 bases agree with TRBD2. J was trimmed by 5 bases and V by 0 bases; bases with no gene match: 7. CDR1 ENHRY and CDR2 SYGVKD come from the germline V gene. The CDR3 is 15 residues long.

This clonotype was seen ten or more times. CDR3 nucleotides: TGCGCCAGCAGCCAACAAGCGGGAACAGAGACCCAGTACTTC. Its protein is CASSQQAGTETQYF. The chain combines TRBV4-3 with TRBJ2-5, with 7 bases that match TRBD2. The CDR3 loop spans 14 amino acids. Per the germline V gene, CDR1 is LGHNA and CDR2 is YSLEER. J gave up 4 bases and V 2 bases, and 4 bases lay outside the gene matches.

At least ten counts were recorded for this clonotype. CDR3 bases: TGTGCCAGCAGCCCGCGCCAGGGAGGTTCCACAGATACGCAGTATTTT. Translating it yields CASSPRQGGSTDTQYF. The chain employs TRBV5-8 and TRBJ2-3, with a weak D call TRBD2 (6 bases). Trimming stripped 4 bases from V and 2 bases from J, with 17 bases between. The CDR3 spans 16 residues. Germline assignment: CDR1 SGHTS and CDR2 YDEGEE.

As to this clonotype: The junction departs from the called germline gene at one end, perhaps through a read error. The chain has TRBV7-8 and TRBJ1-1, with D hard to call. Germline V gene lookup returns CDR1 SGHVS and CDR2 FQNEAQ. The CDR3 runs to 14 residues. The DNA for the CDR3 is TGTGCCAGCAGCCCCAGGCCCATGAACGCTGAAGCTTTCTTT. This encodes CASSPRPMNAEAFF.

In its sample, this clonotype was seen many times. The chain combines TRBV10-3 with TRBJ2-2; tentatively, D is TRBD1 (5 bases). This CDR3 comprises 18 residues. The V gene's germline CDR1 is ENHRY and CDR2 SYGVKD. V gave up 3 bases and J gave up 4 bases, with 21 bases separating them. CDR3 DNA: TGTGCCATCAGTGAATGGAGTGACAGACCGCCGGGCACCGGGGAGCTGTTTTTT. Translated, it gives CAISEWSDRPPGTGELFF.

This clonotype was seen many times. The chain links TRBV3-1 to TRBJ1-2; D is possibly TRBD1 (5 bases). V gave up 2 bases and J gave up 4 bases, with 8 bases separating them. Germline lookup yields CDR1 LGHDT and CDR2 YNNKEL (reference sequence). The CDR3 is made up of 13 amino acids. CDR3 protein: CASSQQGVYGYTF. The CDR3 DNA reads as TGTGCCAGCAGCCAACAGGGAGTCTATGGCTACACCTTC.

Many counts were recorded for this clonotype. The chain couples TRBV6-1 to TRBJ2-2; perhaps TRBD2 as D (6 bases). Looked up from germline, CDR1 is MNHNS and CDR2 is SASEGT. V shed 6 bases and J shed 0 bases, with 11 bases lying between them. The CDR3 has 15 residues. CDR3 coding DNA: TGTGCCAGCAGCGGGACTCCGACGAACACCGGGGAGCTGTTTTTT. Translation: CASSGTPTNTGELFF.